This T cell receptor (beta chain) derives from a study of blood T cell repertoires in COVID-19. Study-wide background: Samples representing acute and convalescent COVID-19 were sourced from the United States, Italy and Spain.

Libraries were prepared by immunoSEQ multiplex PCR; TCRdb keeps only in-frame clonotypes and omits some of them. Altogether 130,000 to 150,000 clones are present, about four fifths being singletons, with the ten largest covering approximately 10%. The CDR3 loop spans 14 amino acids. V shed 2 bases, J shed 5 bases, and the junction held 4 bases outside the gene matches. The germline gives CDR1 MNHEY, CDR2 SVGEGT. Across 24 US areas, participants ranged in age from about 18 to 100 years. Categorization into cohorts depended on clinical history that participants reported. Input material: PBMCs or T cells enriched from blood (not recorded which). The chain uses TRBV6-2 or TRBV6-3 and TRBJ1-1, with TRBD1 matching 8 bases. The sequence came from a man aged 45-65 years who had recovered from COVID-19. CDR3 sequence reads: CASSYQGAGTEAFF. The CDR3 nucleotides are TGTGCCAGCAGTTACCAGGGGGCGGGAACTGAAGCTTTCTTT.